The T cell receptor (beta chain) under discussion was sequenced for a study of blood T cell repertoires in COVID-19. Germline V lookup: CDR1 SGHTA, CDR2 FQGNSA. This CDR3 is built from 15 residues. J gave up 8 bases and V 5 bases, and 14 bases lay outside the gene matches. Generated by immunoSEQ multiplex PCR, the TCRdb table keeps only in-frame clones and is missing some. The table shows approximately 200,000 clones, with around 94% occurring only once. What was sequenced was peripheral blood. This chain links TRBV7-2 with TRBJ1-1; 7 positions agree with TRBD1. The source is a man aged 30-40 years with COVID-19, enrolled during active disease. The CDR3, as DNA: TGTGCCAGCAGCCCCATGGGACAGCAACTTATCGAAGCTTTCTTT. Amino acid sequence: CASSPMGQQLIEAFF. The full variable domain, its missing parts supplied by reference TRBV7-2 and TRBJ1-1, is GAGVSQSPSNKVTEKGKDVELRCDPISGHTALYWYRQSLGQGLEFLIYFQGNSAPDKSGLPSDRFSAERTGGSVSTLTIQRTQQEDSAVYLCASSPMGQQLIEAFFGQGTRLTVV.